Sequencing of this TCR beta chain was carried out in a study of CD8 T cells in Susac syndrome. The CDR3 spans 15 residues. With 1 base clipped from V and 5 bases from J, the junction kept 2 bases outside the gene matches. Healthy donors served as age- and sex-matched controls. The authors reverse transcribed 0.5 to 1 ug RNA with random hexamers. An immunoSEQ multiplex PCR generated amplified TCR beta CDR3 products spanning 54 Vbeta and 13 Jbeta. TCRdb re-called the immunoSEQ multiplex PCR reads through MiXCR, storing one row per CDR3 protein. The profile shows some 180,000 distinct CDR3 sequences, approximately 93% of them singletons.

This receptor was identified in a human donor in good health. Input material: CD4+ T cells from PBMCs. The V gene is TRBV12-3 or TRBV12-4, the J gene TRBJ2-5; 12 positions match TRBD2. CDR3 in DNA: TGTGCCAGCAGTTTAGTTCTAGCGGGGGGGGAGACCCAGTACTTC. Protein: CASSLVLAGGETQYF.